This TCR beta chain emerged from a study of T-cell reconstitution after alpha-beta-depleted transplantation in children. The CDR3 length is 14 residues. Germline lookup yields CDR1 SGDLS and CDR2 YYNGEE. Between the trimmed V and J ends, which lost 0 bases and 9 bases, there was a span of 13 bases. Unique molecular identifiers were used to barcode this TCRbeta library. TCRdb re-called the PCR reads with MiXCR, one entry per CDR3 protein. The data hold about 270,000 distinct CDR3 sequences, with 9.9% observed a single time. The sample holds many counts of this clonotype. The material sequenced was PBMCs from the stem cell graft donor, taken from the stem cell graft. This receptor was obtained from a human donor who donated a stem cell graft to a child with SCID. The chain recombines TRBV9 with TRBJ2-1, with a possible D match to TRBD2 (5 bases). The CDR3 nucleotides read TGTGCCAGCAGCGTAGCCCTAGCCACCCTTGAGCAGTTCTTC. Protein product: CASSVALATLEQFF. The variable domain in full, completed from reference TRBV9 and TRBJ2-1, reads DSGVTQTPKHLITATGQRVTLRCSPRSGDLSVYWYQQSLDQGLQFLIQYYNGEERAKGNILERFSAQQFPDLHSELNLSSLELGDSALYFCASSVALATLEQFFGPGTRLTVL.